The sequence of this T cell receptor beta chain was determined in a study of blood T cell repertoires in COVID-19. Study background: Whether acute or convalescent, the COVID-19 samples came from the United States, Italy and Spain. T cells, B-cell-depleted T cells, or PBMCs provided the cDNA or gDNA that served as material.

V lost 1 base and J lost 7, with 4 bases in between. The CDR3 is 11 residues long. Germline V lookup: CDR1 SEHNR, CDR2 FQNEAQ (reference sequence). Per the study methods: Cell counts per sample came from amplifying reference gene primers. The repertoire was sequenced with immunoSEQ multiplex PCR; TCRdb's copy has only in-frame clones and lacks some. For V, J and clone size, that table is used; D and trimming come from the DNA. The sample has about 98,000 clones; about 85% are singletons. The TCR was taken from a woman older than 75 with acute or convalescent COVID-19. The specimen sequenced was peripheral blood. The chain joins TRBV7-9 to TRBJ1-2, with no clear D. The CDR3 loop is CASSLGGGYTF. Here the CDR3 DNA reads TGTGCCAGCAGCTTAGGCGGTGGCTACACCTTC.